The T cell receptor beta chain under discussion was sequenced for a study of CD8 T cells in Susac syndrome. There are 12 residues in the CDR3. Per the germline V gene, CDR1 is SGHTA and CDR2 is FQGNSA. V dropped 5 bases and J dropped 7 bases, with 11 bases sitting between them. The authors carried out high-throughput sequencing of TCR beta. They applied it to CD8+ and CD4+ T cells obtained from blood. Reverse transcription of about 0.5 to 1 ug RNA was carried out with random hexamers. One entry per CDR3 protein results from TCRdb running MiXCR on the immunoSEQ multiplex PCR reads. The sample has some 220,000 distinct CDR3 sequences, nearly 97% seen once.

Sequenced sample: CD4+ T cells from PBMCs. This clonotype was obtained from a human donor with multiple sclerosis. This rearrangement joins TRBV7-2 to TRBJ2-5; no reliable D call. This CDR3 is CASSLIEATQYF. The CDR3 DNA is TGTGCCAGCAGCCTCATAGAGGCGACCCAGTACTTC. The variable domain in full, completed from reference TRBV7-2 and TRBJ2-5, reads GAGVSQSPSNKVTEKGKDVELRCDPISGHTALYWYRQSLGQGLEFLIYFQGNSAPDKSGLPSDRFSAERTGGSVSTLTIQRTQQEDSAVYLCASSLIEATQYFGPGTRLLVL.